These 23 T cell receptor beta chains share one sample of origin, sequenced in a study of blood T cell repertoires in COVID-19. The method was immunoSEQ multiplex PCR; TCRdb's version includes in-frame clones alone and lacks a portion of them. The sample has tens of thousands of clones, approximately 86% seen once; the top ten hold about 6%. Input material: peripheral blood. These receptors were taken from a man older than 75 with COVID-19, enrolled during active disease.

This clone was observed a few times. The V and J genes are TRBV9 and TRBJ2-7, with D possibly TRBD1 on 6 matching bases. CDR3 length: 15 amino acids. In germline, CDR1 is SGDLS, CDR2 YYNGEE. Trimming left V 0 bases short and J 3 bases short, with 13 bases between. CDR3 DNA: TGTGCCAGCAGCGTAGACGGGACACCGGTCTACGAGCAGTACTTC. Protein product: CASSVDGTPVYEQYF. Full variable domain (outside the CDR3, taken from reference TRBV9 and TRBJ2-7): DSGVTQTPKHLITATGQRVTLRCSPRSGDLSVYWYQQSLDQGLQFLIQYYNGEERAKGNILERFSAQQFPDLHSELNLSSLELGDSALYFCASSVDGTPVYEQYFGPGTRLTVT.

This chain uses TRBV27 with TRBJ2-3; the match to TRBD1 covers 8 bases. The CDR3 runs to 15 residues. Per the germline V gene, CDR1 is MNHEY and CDR2 is SMNVEV (reference sequence). J gave up 1 base and V 3 bases, and 3 bases lay outside the gene matches. CDR3 protein: CASSFGGQGTDTQYF. The CDR3 DNA reads as TGTGCCAGCAGTTTCGGGGGACAGGGCACAGATACGCAGTATTTT.

The rearrangement joins TRBV10-3 to TRBJ1-5; D might be TRBD1 (5 bases). Trimming shortened V by 1 base and J by 6 bases, and 13 bases separated the two germline ends. The CDR3 extends over 15 amino acids. Germline lookup yields CDR1 ENHRY and CDR2 SYGVKD. Here the CDR3 DNA reads TGTGCCATCAGTGAGTATGCGGGGGATGGTCAGCCCCAGCATTTT. Translated, it gives CAISEYAGDGQPQHF.

The V call is TRBV19, the J call TRBJ1-1; 10 nucleotides line up with TRBD1. Germline loops: CDR1 LNHDA, CDR2 SQIVND (reference sequence). The CDR3 is 13 amino acids. Trimming removed 5 bases from V and 4 bases from J; junction bases left unmatched: 1. CDR3 sequence reads: CASSGDRGTEAFF. Here the CDR3 DNA reads TGTGCCAGTAGTGGGGACAGGGGCACTGAAGCTTTCTTT.

The V call is TRBV18, the J call TRBJ1-6, with no clear D. The V end was cut by 2 bases, the J end by 9 bases, with 8 bases between. This CDR3 region has 13 residues. Germline CDR1 reads KGHSH; CDR2 reads LQKENI. The CDR3 nucleotides are TGTGCCAGCTCACCAGAAACGAGTTCACCCCTCCACTTT. Translating it yields CASSPETSSPLHF.

This clone was seen once. The chain couples TRBV7-9 to TRBJ2-2, with D perhaps matching TRBD1 (5 bases). Trimming left V 5 bases short and J 4 bases short, with 11 bases between. Germline CDR1 reads SEHNR; CDR2 reads FQNEAQ (reference sequence). This CDR3 is built from 14 residues. The CDR3 DNA is TGTGCCAGCAGCCCTCCGACAGCCACCGGGGAGCTGTTTTTT. The encoded protein is CASSPPTATGELFF.

The V gene is TRBV2, the J gene TRBJ1-1; 7 positions match TRBD1. CDR1 is SNHLY, CDR2 FYNNEI, per germline. J lost 5 bases, V lost 5 bases, and 8 bases had no gene match. The CDR3 runs 14 residues. The CDR3 here is CASSYRDSSTEAFF. The DNA of the CDR3 is TGTGCCAGCAGTTACCGGGACAGTAGTACTGAAGCTTTCTTT.

This rearrangement joins TRBV19 to TRBJ2-3; possible D gene TRBD2, 6 bases. This CDR3 contains 12 residues. The germline gives CDR1 LNHDA, CDR2 SQIVND (reference sequence). Trimming removed 5 bases from V and 6 bases from J, with 9 bases in between. For the CDR3, the DNA is TGTGCCAGTAGTCGGGGGAAGGATACGCAGTATTTT. It encodes CASSRGKDTQYF.

V is TRBV5-5 and J is TRBJ2-5, with a weak D call TRBD1 (6 bases). Looked up from germline, CDR1 is SGHKS and CDR2 is YYEKEE (reference sequence). The CDR3 length is 14 residues. Deletions cut 4 bases from V and 2 bases from J, with 12 bases between. As DNA, the CDR3 is TGTGCCAGCAGCCCAGGGGACCCACAAGAGACCCAGTACTTC. This codes for CASSPGDPQETQYF.

This clone was detected only a few times. The rearrangement uses TRBV29-1 and TRBJ1-1; D gene uncertain. The CDR3 has 10 residues. Germline V lookup: CDR1 SQVTM, CDR2 ANQGSEA. Trimming removed 5 bases at V and 5 bases at J, with 6 bases between. CDR3 DNA: TGCAGCGTTCGGGGAACTGAAGCTTTCTTT. It codes for CSVRGTEAFF.

The chain's CDR3 is CASSYSIKGENTEAFF. The CDR3 nucleotides read TGTGCCAGCAGTTACTCGATAAAGGGGGAGAACACTGAAGCTTTCTTT. V usage is TRBV6-5 and J usage is TRBJ1-1; D is perhaps TRBD1 (6 bases). This CDR3 has 16 amino acids. CDR1 and CDR2 (germline): MNHEY, SVGAGI. V was clipped by 0 bases and J by 1 base, with 12 bases between them.

V gene TRBV18 combines with J gene TRBJ2-7; D is ambiguous. The germline CDR1 and CDR2 sequences are KGHSH and LQKENI. The CDR3 is made up of 13 amino acids. The V end lost 5 bases, the J end lost 3 bases, and 11 bases lay between the germline ends. In nucleotides, the CDR3 is TGTGCCAGCTCAGCCGGGTCGAACTACGAGCAGTACTTC. Protein product: CASSAGSNYEQYF.

This rearrangement joins TRBV4-3 to TRBJ1-1; no clear D. The germline CDR1 and CDR2 sequences are LGHNA and YSLEER. CDR3 size: 17 residues. V was trimmed by 1 base and J by 3 bases, leaving 18 bases between them. CDR3 protein: CASSQGPAGGHDTEAFF. The CDR3 DNA follows: TGCGCCAGCAGCCAAGGACCCGCCGGCGGCCACGACACTGAAGCTTTCTTT.

The chain employs TRBV11-3 and TRBJ1-1; D remains ambiguous. This CDR3 spans 12 amino acids. Trimming cost V 5 bases and J 7 bases, with 11 bases left between them. The germline CDR1 and CDR2 sequences are SGHNT and YENEEA. In DNA, the CDR3 is TGTGCCAGCAGCACCTCCCAGTATGAAGCTTTCTTT. Protein product: CASSTSQYEAFF.

As regards this clone: This same CDR3 is encoded by further DNA sequences in the sample. This chain joins TRBV4-1 and TRBJ2-7, with D tentatively TRBD2 (5 bases). The V gene's germline CDR1 is MGHRA and CDR2 YSYEKL. CDR3 length: 15 residues. V was cut by 0 bases and J by 1 base, with 10 bases left in between. Here the CDR3 reads CASSQDSGESYEQYF. The CDR3 nucleotides are TGCGCCAGCAGCCAAGATTCCGGGGAGTCCTACGAGCAGTACTTC.

The chain uses TRBV24-1 and TRBJ2-5, with 9 bases matching TRBD1. From germline, CDR1 is KGHDR and CDR2 SFDVKD. This CDR3 spans 15 amino acids. V trimming: 7 bases; J trimming: 5 bases; junction bases outside the gene matches: 10. CDR3 sequence: CATSRTGEQGETQYF. CDR3 bases: TGTGCCACCAGCAGGACAGGGGAACAAGGCGAGACCCAGTACTTC.

This chain connects TRBV7-9 to TRBJ2-1, with D perhaps matching TRBD2 (7 bases). This CDR3 has 16 residues. From germline, CDR1 is SEHNR and CDR2 FQNEAQ (reference sequence). V was clipped by 1 base and J by 8 bases, with 18 bases between them. The chain's CDR3 is CASSLVLTGGGDEQFF. For the CDR3, the DNA is TGTGCCAGCAGCTTAGTACTAACGGGCGGGGGCGATGAGCAGTTCTTC.

The chain is built from TRBV27 and TRBJ2-3, with D possibly TRBD1 on 6 matching bases. CDR1 and CDR2 (germline): MNHEY, SMNVEV (reference sequence). This CDR3 has 14 residues. The V end lost 5 bases, the J end lost 6 bases, and 15 bases lay between the germline ends. The CDR3: CASSPQGLEDTQYF. In DNA form, the CDR3 reads TGTGCCAGCAGTCCACAGGGTCTAGAGGATACGCAGTATTTT.

The chain has TRBV7-2 and TRBJ2-7, with D possibly being TRBD2 (6 bases). The CDR3 runs to 14 residues. V lost 5 bases, J lost 2 bases, and 13 bases lay in between. Germline V gene lookup returns CDR1 SGHTA and CDR2 FQGNSA. The CDR3 region is CASSIGTSTYEQYF. The CDR3 DNA reads TGTGCCAGCAGCATAGGGACTTCTACCTACGAGCAGTACTTC.

This clone was seen only once. The chain is built from TRBV4-2 and TRBJ2-2; TRBD2 matches at 8 bases. The CDR3 length is 15 residues. Trimming cost V 0 bases and J 6 bases; bases outside gene matches: 3. Germline V CDR1 and CDR2: LGHNA, YNFKEQ. CDR3 DNA sequence: TGTGCCAGCAGCCAAGACTGGACTAGCCCCGGGGAGCTGTTTTTT. It yields the protein CASSQDWTSPGELFF.

The rearrangement uses TRBV29-1 and TRBJ1-3; TRBD1 agrees at 7 bases. The CDR3 consists of 12 residues. Germline CDR1 and CDR2: SQVTM and ANQGSEA. V lost 3 bases, J lost 4 bases, and 0 bases stayed unmatched. The CDR3: CSVEDRGNTIYF. In DNA, the CDR3 is TGCAGCGTTGAGGACAGGGGAAACACCATATATTTT.

The rearrangement joins TRBV11-2 to TRBJ1-1; 9 bases agree with TRBD1. The V segment lost 5 bases and the J segment 12 bases; nucleotides outside the gene matches: 13. The CDR3 spans 14 residues. Germline values: CDR1 SGHAT, CDR2 FQNNGV. The CDR3 protein is CASSAGWTGELSFF. CDR3 in DNA: TGTGCCAGCAGCGCAGGGTGGACAGGGGAGTTATCTTTCTTT.

The chain couples TRBV20-1 to TRBJ1-1; D is unresolved. Germline loops: CDR1 DFQATT, CDR2 SNEGSKA (reference sequence). This CDR3 has 9 residues. Trimming removed 6 bases from V and 7 bases from J, with 6 bases in between. CDR3 sequence reads: CSARYEAFF. The CDR3 DNA reads as TGCAGTGCCAGATATGAAGCTTTCTTT.